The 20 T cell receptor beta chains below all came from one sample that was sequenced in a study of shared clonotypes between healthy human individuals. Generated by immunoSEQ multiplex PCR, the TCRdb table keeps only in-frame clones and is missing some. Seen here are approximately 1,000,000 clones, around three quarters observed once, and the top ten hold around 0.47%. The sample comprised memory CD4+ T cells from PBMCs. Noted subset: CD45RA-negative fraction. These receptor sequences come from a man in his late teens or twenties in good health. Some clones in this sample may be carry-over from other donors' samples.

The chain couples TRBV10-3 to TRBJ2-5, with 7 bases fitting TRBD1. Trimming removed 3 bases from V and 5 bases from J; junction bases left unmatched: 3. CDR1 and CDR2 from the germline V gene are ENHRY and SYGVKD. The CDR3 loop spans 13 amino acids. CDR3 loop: CAISETGAETQYF. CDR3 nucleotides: TGTGCCATCAGTGAAACAGGGGCCGAGACCCAGTACTTC.

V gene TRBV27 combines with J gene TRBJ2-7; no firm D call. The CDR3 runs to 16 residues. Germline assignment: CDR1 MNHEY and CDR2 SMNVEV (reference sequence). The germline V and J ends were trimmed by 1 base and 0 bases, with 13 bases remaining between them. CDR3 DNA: TGTGCCAGCAGTTTATATGCCAGGACCATCTCCTACGAGCAGTACTTC. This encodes CASSLYARTISYEQYF.

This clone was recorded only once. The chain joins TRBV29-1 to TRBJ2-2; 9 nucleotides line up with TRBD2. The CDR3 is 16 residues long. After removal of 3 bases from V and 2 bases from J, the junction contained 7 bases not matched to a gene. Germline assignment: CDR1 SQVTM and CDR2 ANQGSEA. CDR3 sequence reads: CSVEAGGRANTGELFF. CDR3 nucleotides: TGCAGCGTTGAGGCAGGCGGGAGGGCCAACACCGGGGAGCTGTTTTTT.

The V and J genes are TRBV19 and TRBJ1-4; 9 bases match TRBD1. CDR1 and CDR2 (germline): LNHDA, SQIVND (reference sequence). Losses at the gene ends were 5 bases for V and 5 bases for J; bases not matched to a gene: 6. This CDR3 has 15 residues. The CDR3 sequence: CASSQTDRGNEKLFF. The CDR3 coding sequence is TGTGCCAGTAGTCAAACGGACAGGGGCAATGAAAAACTGTTTTTT.

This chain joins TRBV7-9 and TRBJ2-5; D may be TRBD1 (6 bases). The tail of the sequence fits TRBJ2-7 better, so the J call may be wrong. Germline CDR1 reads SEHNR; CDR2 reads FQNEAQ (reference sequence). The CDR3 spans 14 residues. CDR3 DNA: TGTGCCAGCCTCCCGGACAGCCAGTTCTCCGAGCAGTACTTC. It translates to CASLPDSQFSEQYF.

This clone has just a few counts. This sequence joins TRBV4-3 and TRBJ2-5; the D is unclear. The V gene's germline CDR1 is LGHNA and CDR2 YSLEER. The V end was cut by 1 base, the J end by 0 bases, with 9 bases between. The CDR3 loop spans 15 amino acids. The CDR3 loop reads CASSQVLGNQETQYF. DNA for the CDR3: TGCGCCAGCAGCCAAGTCCTAGGGAACCAAGAGACCCAGTACTTC.

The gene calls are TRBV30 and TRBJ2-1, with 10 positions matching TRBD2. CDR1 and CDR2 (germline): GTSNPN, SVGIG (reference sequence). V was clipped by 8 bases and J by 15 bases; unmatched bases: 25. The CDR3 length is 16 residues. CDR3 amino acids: CAGAPIRGAGGPLAFF. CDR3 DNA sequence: TGTGCCGGGGCCCCTATCCGGGGAGCGGGAGGGCCTTTGGCGTTCTTC.

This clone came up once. CDR3 nucleotides: TGTGCCAGCACCCCCGGACGAGGGGCGGGGGAGCAGTACTTC. This gives the protein CASTPGRGAGEQYF. This chain connects TRBV6-6 to TRBJ2-5; 7 bases are shared with TRBD2. J was trimmed by 11 bases and V by 7 bases; bases with no gene match: 16. Germline V gene sequence: CDR1 MNHNY, CDR2 SVGAGI (reference sequence). CDR3 length equals 14 residues.

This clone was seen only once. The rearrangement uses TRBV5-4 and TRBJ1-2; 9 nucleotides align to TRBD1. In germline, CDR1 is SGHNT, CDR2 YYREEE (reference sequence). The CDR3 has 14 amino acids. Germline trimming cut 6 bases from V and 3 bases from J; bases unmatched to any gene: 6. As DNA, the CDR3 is TGTGCCAGCACACGACAGGGGGGGGACTATGGCTACACCTTC. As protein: CASTRQGGDYGYTF.

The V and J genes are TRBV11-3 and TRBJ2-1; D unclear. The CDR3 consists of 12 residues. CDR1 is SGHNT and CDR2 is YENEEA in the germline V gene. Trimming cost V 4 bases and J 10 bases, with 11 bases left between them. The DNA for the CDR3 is TGTGCCAGCAGCTCGTATATCGGGGAGCAGTTCTTC. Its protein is CASSSYIGEQFF.

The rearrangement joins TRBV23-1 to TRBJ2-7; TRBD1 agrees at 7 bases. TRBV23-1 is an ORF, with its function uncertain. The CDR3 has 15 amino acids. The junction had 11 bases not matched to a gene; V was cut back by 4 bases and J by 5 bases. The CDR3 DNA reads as TGCGCCAGCAGTCGTAACGACAGGGAATCCCACGAGCAGTACTTC. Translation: CASSRNDRESHEQYF.

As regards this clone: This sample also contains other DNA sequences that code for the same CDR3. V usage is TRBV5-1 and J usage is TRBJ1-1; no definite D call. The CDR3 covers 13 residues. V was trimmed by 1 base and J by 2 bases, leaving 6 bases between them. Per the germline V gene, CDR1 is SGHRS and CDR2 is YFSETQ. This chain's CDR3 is CASSLRENTEAFF. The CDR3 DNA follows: TGCGCCAGCAGCTTGAGGGAAAACACTGAAGCTTTCTTT.

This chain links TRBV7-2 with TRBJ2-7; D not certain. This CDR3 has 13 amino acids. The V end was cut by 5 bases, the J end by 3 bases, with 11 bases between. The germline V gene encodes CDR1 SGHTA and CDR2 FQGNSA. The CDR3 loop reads CASSLHPSYEQYF. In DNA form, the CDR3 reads TGTGCCAGCAGCCTACACCCTAGCTACGAGCAGTACTTC.

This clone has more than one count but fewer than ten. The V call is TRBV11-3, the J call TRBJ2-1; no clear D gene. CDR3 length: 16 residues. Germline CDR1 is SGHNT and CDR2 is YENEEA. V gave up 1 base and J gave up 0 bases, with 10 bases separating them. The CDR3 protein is CASSLGGSLSYNEQFF. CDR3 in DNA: TGTGCCAGCAGCTTAGGAGGTTCCCTCTCCTACAATGAGCAGTTCTTC.

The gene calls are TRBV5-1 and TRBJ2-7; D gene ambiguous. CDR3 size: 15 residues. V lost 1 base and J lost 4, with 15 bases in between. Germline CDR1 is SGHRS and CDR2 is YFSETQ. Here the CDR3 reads CASSLNHANGYEQYF. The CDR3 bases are TGCGCCAGCAGCTTGAACCACGCCAACGGGTACGAGCAGTACTTC.

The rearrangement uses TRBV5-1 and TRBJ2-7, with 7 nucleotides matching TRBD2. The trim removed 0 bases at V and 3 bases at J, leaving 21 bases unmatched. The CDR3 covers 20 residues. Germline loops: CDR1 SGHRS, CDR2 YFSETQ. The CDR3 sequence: CASSLAGGRGSSGGRYEQYF. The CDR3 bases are TGCGCCAGCAGCTTGGCCGGTGGGAGAGGGTCGTCGGGAGGCCGCTACGAGCAGTACTTC.

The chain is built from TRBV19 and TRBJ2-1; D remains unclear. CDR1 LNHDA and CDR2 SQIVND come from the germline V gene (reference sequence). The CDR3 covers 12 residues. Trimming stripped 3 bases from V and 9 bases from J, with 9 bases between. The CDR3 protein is CASSISDREQFF. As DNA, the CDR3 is TGTGCCAGTAGTATTTCGGATCGTGAGCAGTTCTTC.

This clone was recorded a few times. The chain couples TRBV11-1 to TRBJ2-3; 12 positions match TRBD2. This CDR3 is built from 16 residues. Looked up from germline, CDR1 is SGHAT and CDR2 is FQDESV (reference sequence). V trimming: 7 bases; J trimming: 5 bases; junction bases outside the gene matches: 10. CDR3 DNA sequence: TGTGCCAGCACCCTCAGGCTAGCGGGAGGGGGAGATACGCAGTATTTT. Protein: CASTLRLAGGGDTQYF.

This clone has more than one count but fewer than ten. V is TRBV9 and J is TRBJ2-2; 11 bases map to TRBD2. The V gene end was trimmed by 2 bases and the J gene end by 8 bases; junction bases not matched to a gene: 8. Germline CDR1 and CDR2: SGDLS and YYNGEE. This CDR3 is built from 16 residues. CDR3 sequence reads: CASSVSSGRASGELFF. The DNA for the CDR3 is TGTGCCAGCAGCGTTAGTAGCGGGAGGGCCTCGGGGGAGCTGTTTTTT.

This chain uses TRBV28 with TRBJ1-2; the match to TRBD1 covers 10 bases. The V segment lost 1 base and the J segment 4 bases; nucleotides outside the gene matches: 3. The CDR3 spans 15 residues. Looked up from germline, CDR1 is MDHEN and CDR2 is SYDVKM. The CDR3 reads CASSLLDRGGYGYTF. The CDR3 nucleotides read TGTGCCAGCAGTTTATTGGACAGGGGGGGCTATGGCTACACCTTC.